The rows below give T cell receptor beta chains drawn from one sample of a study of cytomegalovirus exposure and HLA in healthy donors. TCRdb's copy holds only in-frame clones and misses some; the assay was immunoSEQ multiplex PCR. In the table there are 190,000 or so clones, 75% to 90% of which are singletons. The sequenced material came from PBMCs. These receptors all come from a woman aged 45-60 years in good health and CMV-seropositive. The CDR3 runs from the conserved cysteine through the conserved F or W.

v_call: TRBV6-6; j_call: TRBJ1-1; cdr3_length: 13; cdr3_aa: CASSIWTDTEAFF
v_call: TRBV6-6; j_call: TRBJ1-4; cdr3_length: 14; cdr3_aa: CASSYPGTEEKLFF
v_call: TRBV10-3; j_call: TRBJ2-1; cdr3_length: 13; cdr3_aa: CATQENADNGQFF
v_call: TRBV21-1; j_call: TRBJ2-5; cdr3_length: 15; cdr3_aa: CASSRDGGDQETQYF
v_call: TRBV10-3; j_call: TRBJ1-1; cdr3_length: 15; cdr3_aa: CAISESEPSGTEAFF
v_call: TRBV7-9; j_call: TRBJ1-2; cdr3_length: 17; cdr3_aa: CSSSPGGGFGTNYGYTF
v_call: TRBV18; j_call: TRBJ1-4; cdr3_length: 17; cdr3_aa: CASSLQTGGGGNEKLFF
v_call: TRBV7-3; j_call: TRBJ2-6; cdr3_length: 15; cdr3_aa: CASSRDSSGANVLTF
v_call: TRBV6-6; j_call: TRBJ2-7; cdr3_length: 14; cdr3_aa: CASSRAGDRGGQYF
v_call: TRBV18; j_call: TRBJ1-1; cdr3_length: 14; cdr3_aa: CASSPGQLNTEAFF
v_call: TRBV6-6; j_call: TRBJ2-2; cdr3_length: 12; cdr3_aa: CASSYLTGELFF
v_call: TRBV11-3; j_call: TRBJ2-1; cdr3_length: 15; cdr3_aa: CASSLGSGPYNEQFF
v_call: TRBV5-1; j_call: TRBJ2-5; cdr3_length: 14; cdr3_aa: CASSLQGQQETQYF
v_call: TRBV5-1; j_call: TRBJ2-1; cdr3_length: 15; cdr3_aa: CASSPGLAAYNEQFF
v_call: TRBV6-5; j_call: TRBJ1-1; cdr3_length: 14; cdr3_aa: CASSPPTGNTEAFF
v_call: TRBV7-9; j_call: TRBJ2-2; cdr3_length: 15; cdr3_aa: CASSYPSAMTGELFF
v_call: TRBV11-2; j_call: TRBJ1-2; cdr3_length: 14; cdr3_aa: CASSLAGVMGGYTF
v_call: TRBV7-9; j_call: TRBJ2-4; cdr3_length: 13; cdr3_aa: CASIPGGKNSQYF
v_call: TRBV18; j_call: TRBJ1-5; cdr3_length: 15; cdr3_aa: CASSQQGASNQPQHF
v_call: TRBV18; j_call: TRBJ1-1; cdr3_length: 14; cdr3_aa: CASSPPAGQVEAFF
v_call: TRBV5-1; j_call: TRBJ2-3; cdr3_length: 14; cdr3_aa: CASSLVPFADTQYF
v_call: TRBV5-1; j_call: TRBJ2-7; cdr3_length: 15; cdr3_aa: CASSLEFLGGYEQYF
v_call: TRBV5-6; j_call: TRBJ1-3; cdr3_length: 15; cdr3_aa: CASSPQGASGNTIYF
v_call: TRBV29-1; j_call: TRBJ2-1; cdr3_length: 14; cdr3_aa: CSVDGRDHYNEQFF
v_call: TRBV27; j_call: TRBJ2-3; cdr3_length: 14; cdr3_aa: CASSSAGVTDTQYF
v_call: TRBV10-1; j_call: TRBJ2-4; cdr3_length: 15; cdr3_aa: CASSAGAGAKNSQYF
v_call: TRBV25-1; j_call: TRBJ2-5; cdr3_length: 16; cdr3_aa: CASRGHRGKKGETQYF
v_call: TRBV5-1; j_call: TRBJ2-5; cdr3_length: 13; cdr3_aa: CASSPGVQETQYF
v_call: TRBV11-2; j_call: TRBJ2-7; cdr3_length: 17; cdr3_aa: CASSLRGGSVLAYEQYF
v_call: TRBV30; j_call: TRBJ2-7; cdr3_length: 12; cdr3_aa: CAWGGDFYEQYF
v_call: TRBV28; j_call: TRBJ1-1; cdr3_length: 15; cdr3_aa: CASTSWEQRDTEAFF
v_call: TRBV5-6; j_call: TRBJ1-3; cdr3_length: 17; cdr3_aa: CASSFLAGLISGNTIYF
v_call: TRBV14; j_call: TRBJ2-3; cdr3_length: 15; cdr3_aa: CASSQAGWSTDTQYF
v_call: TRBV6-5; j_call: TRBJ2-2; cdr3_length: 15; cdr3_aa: CASSSGTANTGELFF
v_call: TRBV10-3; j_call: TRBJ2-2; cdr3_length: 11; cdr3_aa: CAISVSGELFF
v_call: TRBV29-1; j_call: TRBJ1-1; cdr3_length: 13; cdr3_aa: CSVDHSGGTEAFF
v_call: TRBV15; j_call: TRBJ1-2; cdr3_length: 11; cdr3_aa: CATSTNYGYTF
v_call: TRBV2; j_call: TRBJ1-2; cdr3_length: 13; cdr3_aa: CASRQTDNYGYTF
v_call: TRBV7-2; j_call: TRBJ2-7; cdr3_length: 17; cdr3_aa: CASSLAGGGRSSYEQYF
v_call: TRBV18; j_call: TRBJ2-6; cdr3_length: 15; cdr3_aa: CASSPISSGANVLTF
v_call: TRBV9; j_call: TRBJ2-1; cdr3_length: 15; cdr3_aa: CASSARGSSYNEQFF
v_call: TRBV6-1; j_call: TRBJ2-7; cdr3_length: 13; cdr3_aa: CASSGTEFYEQYF
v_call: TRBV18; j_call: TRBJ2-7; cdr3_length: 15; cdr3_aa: CASSPPGQGTYEQYF
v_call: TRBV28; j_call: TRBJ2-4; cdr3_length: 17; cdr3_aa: CASSPRLGLAGRNIQYF
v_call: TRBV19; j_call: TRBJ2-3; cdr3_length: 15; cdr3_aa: CASSPTGGSADTQYF
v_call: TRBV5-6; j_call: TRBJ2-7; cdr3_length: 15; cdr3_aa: CASSFHAWQGDEQYF
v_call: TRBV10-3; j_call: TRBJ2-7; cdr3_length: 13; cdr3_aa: CAISGTGKDEQYF
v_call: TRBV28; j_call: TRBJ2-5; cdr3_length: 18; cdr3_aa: CASSLSGGAGTPGKTQYF
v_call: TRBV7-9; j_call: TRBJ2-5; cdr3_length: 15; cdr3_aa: CASSPRNRLQETQYF
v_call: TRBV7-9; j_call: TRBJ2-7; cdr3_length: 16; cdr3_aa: CASSPSRLIGAYEQYF
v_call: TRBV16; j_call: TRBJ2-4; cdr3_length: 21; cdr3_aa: CASSLLQGQGIPSVAKNIQYF
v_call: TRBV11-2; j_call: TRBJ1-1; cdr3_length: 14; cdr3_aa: CASSFGQRNTEAFF
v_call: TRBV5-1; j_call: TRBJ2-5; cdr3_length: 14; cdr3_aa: CASQETGLGETQYF
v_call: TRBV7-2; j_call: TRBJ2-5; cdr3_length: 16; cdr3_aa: CASSLRTSRPQETQYF